This T cell receptor (beta chain) was obtained from a study of blood T cell repertoires in COVID-19. Overall study context: Sample material is recorded as cDNA or gDNA derived from T cells, B-cell-depleted T cells, or PBMCs.

Trimming removed 7 bases at V and 4 bases at J, with 7 bases between. Germline assignment: CDR1 SQVTM and CDR2 ANQGSEA. The CDR3 has 10 residues. In the original analysis: Cell counts per sample came from amplifying reference gene primers. Clones were sequenced by immunoSEQ multiplex PCR, and TCRdb holds only the in-frame ones, with some missing. Clonal size and the V and J genes are those of that table, whereas D and trimming came from the DNA. The sample holds about 62,000 clones, roughly three quarters seen once. Sequencing used peripheral blood. The J gene is TRBJ1-1, the V gene TRBV29-1; the D is unclear. The TCR originated in an elderly woman with active or convalescent COVID-19. CDR3 in DNA: TGCAGCGGTATCGTCACTGAAGCTTTCTTT. Its protein is CSGIVTEAFF.